This TCR beta chain was identified during a study of blood T cell repertoires in COVID-19. Study-level information: T cells, B-cell-depleted T cells, or PBMCs supplied cDNA or gDNA.

Repertoires were generated with immunoSEQ multiplex PCR, while TCRdb's copy carries only in-frame clones and drops some. The sample holds more than 110,000 clones; approximately 83% are singletons and the top ten take 4%. Sequencing input: peripheral blood. This receptor was obtained from an older woman with acute or convalescent COVID-19.

CDR3 sequence: CASKSGSIDNEQFF. DNA for the CDR3: TGTGCCAGCAAAAGCGGGTCCATCGACAATGAGCAGTTCTTC. This chain connects TRBV3-1 (or the pseudogene TRBV3-2) to TRBJ2-1; TRBD2 might be the D (6 bases). Germline V gene sequence: CDR1 LGHDT, CDR2 YNNKEL (reference sequence). The CDR3 length is 14 residues. V shed 7 bases and J shed 5 bases, with 15 bases lying between them.